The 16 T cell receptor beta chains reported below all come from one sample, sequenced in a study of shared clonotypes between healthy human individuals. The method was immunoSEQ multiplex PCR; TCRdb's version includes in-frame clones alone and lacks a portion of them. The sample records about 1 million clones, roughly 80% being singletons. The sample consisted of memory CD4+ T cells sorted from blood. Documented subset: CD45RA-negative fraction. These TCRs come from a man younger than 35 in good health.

CDR3 nucleotide sequence: TGCGCCAGCAGAGTTTCCTTATGGACAGATACGCAGTATTTT. Translating gives CASRVSLWTDTQYF. J is TRBJ2-3 and V is TRBV5-1; D is uncertain. Deletions cut 5 bases from V and 3 bases from J, with 13 bases between. The CDR3 is 14 residues long. The germline V gene has CDR1 SGHRS and CDR2 YFSETQ. Using reference TRBV5-1 and TRBJ2-3 for the parts outside the CDR3, the full variable domain is KAGVTQTPRYLIKTRGQQVTLSCSPISGHRSVSWYQQTPGQGLQFLFEYFSETQRNKGNFPGRFSGRQFSNSRSEMNVSTLELGDSALYLCASRVSLWTDTQYFGPGTRLTVL.

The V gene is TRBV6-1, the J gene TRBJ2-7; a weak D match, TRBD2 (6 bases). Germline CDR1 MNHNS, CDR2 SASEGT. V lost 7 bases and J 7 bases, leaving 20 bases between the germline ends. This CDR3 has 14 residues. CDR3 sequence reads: CASNELAQAREQYF. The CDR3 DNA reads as TGTGCCAGCAACGAACTAGCTCAAGCGAGGGAGCAGTACTTC.

The CDR3 region has the DNA TGTGCCAGCAGCTTATACATGTCTGGGGCCAACGTCCTGACTTTC. It is translated as CASSLYMSGANVLTF. J is TRBJ2-6 and V is TRBV7-2; D is uncertain. Trimming stripped 2 bases from V and 1 base from J, with 6 bases between. Germline V gene sequence: CDR1 SGHTA, CDR2 FQGNSA. CDR3 length equals 15 residues.

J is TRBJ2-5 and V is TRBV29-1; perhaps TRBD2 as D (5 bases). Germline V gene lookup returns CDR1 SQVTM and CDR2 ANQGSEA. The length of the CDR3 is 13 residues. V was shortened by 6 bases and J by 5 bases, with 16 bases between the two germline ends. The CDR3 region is CSVAPTKQETQYF. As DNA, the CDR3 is TGCAGCGTCGCCCCGACTAAACAGGAGACCCAGTACTTC.

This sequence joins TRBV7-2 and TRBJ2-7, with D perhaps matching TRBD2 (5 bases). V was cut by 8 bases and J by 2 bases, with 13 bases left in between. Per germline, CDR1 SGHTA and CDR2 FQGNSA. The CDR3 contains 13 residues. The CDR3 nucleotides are TGTGCCAGCCTCCGCGCCGGGGCCTACGAGCAGTACTTC. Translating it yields CASLRAGAYEQYF.

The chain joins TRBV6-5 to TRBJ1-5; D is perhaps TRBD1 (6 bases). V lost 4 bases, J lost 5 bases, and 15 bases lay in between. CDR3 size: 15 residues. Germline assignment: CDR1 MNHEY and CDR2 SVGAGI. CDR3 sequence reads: CASSSDSRGYQPQHF. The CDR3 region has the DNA TGTGCCAGCAGTTCTGACTCCAGGGGTTATCAGCCCCAGCATTTT.

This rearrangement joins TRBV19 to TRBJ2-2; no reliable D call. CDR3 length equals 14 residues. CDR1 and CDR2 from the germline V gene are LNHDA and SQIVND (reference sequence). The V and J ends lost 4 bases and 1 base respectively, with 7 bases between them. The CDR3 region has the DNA TGTGCCAGTAGTAAGGGAAGGAACACCGGGGAGCTGTTTTTT. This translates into CASSKGRNTGELFF.

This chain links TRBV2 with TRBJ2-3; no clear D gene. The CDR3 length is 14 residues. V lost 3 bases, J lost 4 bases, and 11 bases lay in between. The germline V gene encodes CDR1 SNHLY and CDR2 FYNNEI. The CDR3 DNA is TGTGCCAGCAGTGACTTACCTCCCCCAGATACGCAGTATTTT. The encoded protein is CASSDLPPPDTQYF. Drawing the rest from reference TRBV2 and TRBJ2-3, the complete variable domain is EPEVTQTPSHQVTQMGQEVILRCVPISNHLYFYWYRQILGQKVEFLVSFYNNEISEKSEIFDDQFSVERPDGSNFTLKIRSTKLEDSAMYFCASSDLPPPDTQYFGPGTRLTVL.

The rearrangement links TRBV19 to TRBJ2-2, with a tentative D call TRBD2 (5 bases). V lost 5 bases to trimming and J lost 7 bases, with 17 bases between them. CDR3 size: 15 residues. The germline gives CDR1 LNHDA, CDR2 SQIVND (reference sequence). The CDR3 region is CASSSSEGYDGELFF. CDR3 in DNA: TGTGCCAGTAGTTCCAGTGAGGGCTACGACGGGGAGCTGTTTTTT.

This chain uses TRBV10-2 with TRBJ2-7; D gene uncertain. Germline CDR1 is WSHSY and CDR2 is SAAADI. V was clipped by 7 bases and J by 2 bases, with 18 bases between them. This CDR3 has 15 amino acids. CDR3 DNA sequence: TGCGCCAGCATGGAATATGTATCCCCCCCCTACGAGCAGTACTTC. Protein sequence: CASMEYVSPPYEQYF.

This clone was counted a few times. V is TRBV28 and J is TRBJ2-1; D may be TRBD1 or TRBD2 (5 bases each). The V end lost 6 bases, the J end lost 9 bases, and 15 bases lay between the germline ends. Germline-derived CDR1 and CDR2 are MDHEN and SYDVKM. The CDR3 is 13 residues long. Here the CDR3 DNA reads TGTGCCAGCAGCTCCACGGGGCGTGTTGAGCAGTTCTTC. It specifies CASSSTGRVEQFF.

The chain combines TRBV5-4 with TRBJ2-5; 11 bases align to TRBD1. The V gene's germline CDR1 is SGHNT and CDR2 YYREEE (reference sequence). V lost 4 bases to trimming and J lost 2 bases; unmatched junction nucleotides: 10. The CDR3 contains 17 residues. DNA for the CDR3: TGTGCCAGCAGCATCGGACAGGGGGCCCCTCTTCAAGAGACCCAGTACTTC. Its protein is CASSIGQGAPLQETQYF.

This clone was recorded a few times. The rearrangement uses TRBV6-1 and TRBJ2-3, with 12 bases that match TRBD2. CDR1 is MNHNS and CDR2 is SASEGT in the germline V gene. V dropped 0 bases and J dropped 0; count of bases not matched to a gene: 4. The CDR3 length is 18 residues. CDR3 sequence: CASSEAGTSGLSTDTQYF. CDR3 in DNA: TGTGCCAGCAGTGAAGCTGGGACTAGCGGGCTTAGCACAGATACGCAGTATTTT.

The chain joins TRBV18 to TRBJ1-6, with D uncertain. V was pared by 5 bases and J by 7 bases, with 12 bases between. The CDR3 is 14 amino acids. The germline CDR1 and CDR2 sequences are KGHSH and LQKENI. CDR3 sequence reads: CASSVKETNSPLHF. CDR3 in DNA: TGTGCCAGCTCAGTTAAGGAGACAAATTCACCCCTCCACTTT.

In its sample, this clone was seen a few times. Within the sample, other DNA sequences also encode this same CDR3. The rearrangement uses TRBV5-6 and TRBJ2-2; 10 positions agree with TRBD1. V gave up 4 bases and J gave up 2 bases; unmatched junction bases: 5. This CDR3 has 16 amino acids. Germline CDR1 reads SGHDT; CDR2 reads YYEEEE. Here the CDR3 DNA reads TGTGCCAGCAGCCCCCGGACAGGGGGAAACACCGGGGAGCTGTTTTTT. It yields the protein CASSPRTGGNTGELFF. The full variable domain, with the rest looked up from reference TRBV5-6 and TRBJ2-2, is DAGVTQSPTHLIKTRGQQVTLRCSPKSGHDTVSWYQQALGQGPQFIFQYYEEEERQRGNFPDRFSGHQFPNYSSELNVNALLLGDSALYLCASSPRTGGNTGELFFGEGSRLTVL.

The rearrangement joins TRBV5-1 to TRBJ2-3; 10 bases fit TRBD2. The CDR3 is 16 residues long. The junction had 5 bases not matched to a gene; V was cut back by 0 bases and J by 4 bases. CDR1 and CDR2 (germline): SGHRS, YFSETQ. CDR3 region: CASSLEGSGGPDTQYF. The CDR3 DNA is TGCGCCAGCAGCTTGGAAGGTAGCGGGGGGCCAGATACGCAGTATTTT.